The 5 T cell receptor beta chains reported below all come from one sample, sequenced in a study of radiation and T cells in renal cell carcinoma. Assay used: immunoSEQ multiplex PCR; TCRdb lists only in-frame clones, some missing. Of approximately 100,000 clones listed, 75% to 90% were seen once; the top ten hold approximately 7.9%. The time point here: baseline pretreatment blood. Treatment denoted: 15 Gy SBRT to primary tumor, nephrectomy 4 weeks later. The sequencing used blood, collected from a patient whose treatment included radiotherapy and nephrectomy. These receptors were collected from a man aged 45-60 years with renal cell carcinoma.

A few counts support this clone. The chain couples TRBV29-1 to TRBJ1-1; D perhaps matches TRBD1 (5 bases). In germline, CDR1 is SQVTM, CDR2 ANQGSEA. The CDR3 is 12 amino acids. V lost 8 bases, J lost 0 bases, and 10 bases lay in between. CDR3 protein: CSMTELNTEAFF. CDR3 nucleotides: TGCAGCATGACAGAATTGAACACTGAAGCTTTCTTT.

The genes are TRBV27 and TRBJ1-4; TRBD1 might be the D (6 bases). This CDR3 region has 14 residues. The V and J ends lost 4 bases and 4 bases respectively, with 10 bases between them. Germline assignment: CDR1 MNHEY and CDR2 SMNVEV (reference sequence). The CDR3 sequence is CASSSLDSNEKLFF. DNA of the CDR3: TGTGCCAGCAGTTCCTTGGACAGTAATGAAAAACTGTTTTTT. Looking up the rest from reference TRBV27 and TRBJ1-4 gives the full variable domain: EAQVTQNPRYLITVTGKKLTVTCSQNMNHEYMSWYRQDPGLGLRQIYYSMNVEVTDKGDVPEGYKVSRKEKRNFPLILESPSPNQTSLYFCASSSLDSNEKLFFGSGTQLSVL.

This chain connects TRBV7-8 to TRBJ1-4; 12 bases agree with TRBD1. Germline V gene data show CDR1 as SGHVS and CDR2 as FQNEAQ. The V and J ends lost 5 bases and 8 bases, in that order; junction bases with no gene match: 6. The CDR3 runs to 15 residues. CDR3: CASSLRDRGQEKLFF. The CDR3, as DNA: TGTGCCAGCAGCCTTCGGGACAGGGGGCAAGAAAAACTGTTTTTT.

J is TRBJ2-1 and V is TRBV29-1, with a possible D match to TRBD2 (6 bases). This CDR3 has 12 residues. The germline V and J ends were trimmed by 0 bases and 13 bases, with 13 bases remaining between them. Looked up from germline, CDR1 is SQVTM and CDR2 is ANQGSEA. The CDR3 here is CSVEDAGPVQFF. For the CDR3, the DNA is TGCAGCGTTGAAGACGCGGGGCCGGTTCAGTTCTTC.

This sequence joins TRBV21-1 and TRBJ1-1. TRBV21-1 is recorded as a pseudogene. This CDR3 region has 14 residues. CDR3 region: CASSRGDGNTEAFF. The CDR3, as DNA: TGTGCCAGCAGCAGGGGGGACGGAAACACTGAAGCTTTCTTT.